The next 4 T cell receptor beta chains were all read from a single sample in a study of blood T cell repertoires in COVID-19. Here immunoSEQ multiplex PCR was the method, and the copy in TCRdb shows in-frame clones only, minus some. Altogether 200,000 or so clones are present, roughly 87% being singletons, with the ten largest covering about 2%. The sequencing input was peripheral blood. The receptor source for this set is a man aged 35 to 55 with active or convalescent COVID-19.

The chain recombines TRBV3-1 (or the pseudogene TRBV3-2) with TRBJ1-5, with a possible D match to TRBD1 (6 bases). The germline gives CDR1 LGHDT, CDR2 YNNKEL (reference sequence). The CDR3 runs to 15 residues. V lost 4 bases and J lost 1, with 11 bases in between. CDR3 residues: CASSLSRGSNQPQHF. CDR3 sequence (DNA): TGTGCCAGCAGCCTTTCCAGGGGAAGCAATCAGCCCCAGCATTTT.

This clone was detected a few times. The rearrangement joins TRBV18 to TRBJ1-1, with D hard to call. Deletions cut 4 bases from V and 8 bases from J, with 8 bases between. The CDR3 has 11 amino acids. Germline V CDR1 and CDR2: KGHSH, LQKENI. CDR3 nucleotides: TGTGCCAGCTCACAATTCTCCGAAGCTTTCTTT. Its protein product is CASSQFSEAFF.

This clone has a single count. V usage is TRBV6-5 and J usage is TRBJ1-3, with D maybe TRBD1 (5 bases). V dropped 0 bases and J dropped 4 bases, with 13 bases sitting between them. In germline, CDR1 is MNHEY, CDR2 SVGAGI. The CDR3 totals 16 residues. The CDR3 region has the DNA TGTGCCAGCAGTTACTCTCCCAGGGTGCCAGGAAACACCATATATTTT. Amino acid sequence: CASSYSPRVPGNTIYF.

In DNA, the CDR3 is TGCAGCGTCCCAAGACAGGGGGCCGCCGGGGAGCTGTTTTTT. This encodes CSVPRQGAAGELFF. The chain couples TRBV29-1 to TRBJ2-2; 10 bases align to TRBD1. The junction had 7 bases not matched to a gene; V was cut back by 6 bases and J by 6 bases. This CDR3 region has 14 residues. Looked up from germline, CDR1 is SQVTM and CDR2 is ANQGSEA.